The T cell receptor beta chain under discussion was sequenced for a study of cytomegalovirus exposure and HLA in healthy donors listed by TCRdb under 2017. As for the study more broadly: An earlier analysis of roughly 570 of the donors reported approximately 280 Gb of sequence data and around 120 million unique TCR beta sequences obtained from around 170 million T cells. The later analysis used no new phenotypic data to find candidate immune exposures, relying instead on TCR beta sequences and their occurrence across donors. The number of typed donors differed by locus: roughly 620-640 for A, B, C, DRB1 and DQB1; some 540 for DQA1; 606 for DPA1; and around 490 for DPB1. Around 320 gigabases of sequencing data and 70 million to 85 million unique TCR sequences were included in an early release covering 550 to 650 HLA-typed donors. Genome-wide SNP genotypes for about three fifths of the 666 donors were used in a later genetic analysis, which treated that subset as a discovery cohort. Both class I and class II loci were covered by HLA typing, at four-digit resolution. The study profiled the T cell repertoires of under 850 subjects by immunosequencing and related them to cytomegalovirus serostatus. A later analysis re-analyzed previously published TCR beta repertoires from approximately 670 donors and added high-resolution HLA genotyping to study TCR occurrence patterns. A separate validation cohort of some 130 different subjects was used in addition to the roughly 700-subject first cohort. The study aimed to test whether cataloging public T cell receptors could reveal signatures of past pathogen exposure. Alongside the repertoire data, information on donor age, sex, ethnicity and CMV serostatus was compiled. In an earlier analysis of about 590 of the donors, high-throughput TCR beta sequencing was used to judge whether each TCR beta V gene segment behaved as functional or pseudogenic. The study combined high-throughput TCR immunosequencing, statistical association of individual TCRs with disease status, and machine learning to predict cytomegalovirus infection status. Among the roughly 400 genotyped donors, around 81% belonged to the genetic ancestry cluster associated with self-reported Caucasian donors. All discovery cohort repertoires had been generated on a single sequencing platform. Among about 390 genotyped donors of the cohort, an average of approximately 250,000 unique TCR beta nucleotide sequences were sequenced per donor, roughly 18% of them non-productive. About five DR-DQ haplotypes were handled as single units for association and clustering because linkage in the cohort was strong. Study-wide findings and limitations: Sequencing depth was assumed to be roughly uniform across donors in the presence/absence analyses, though that assumption may not hold. In a later analysis, the rate of TCR association differed among HLA loci, with DRB1 alleles having the most associated TCRs and HLA-C alleles having the fewest. A further reported finding was that TCR beta sequences accurately predicted the HLA-A and HLA-B alleles for most subjects in the first cohort. In the study, roughly 160 TCR beta chains were listed as associated with cytomegalovirus. Because HLA typing was missing for some donors at each locus, association tests included only the typed subset. In an earlier analysis of 587 of the donors, most TCR beta V segments appeared in productive rearrangements about 87% or about 30% of the time, broadly matching IMGT annotations. In a later analysis, HLA-associated TCR beta chains showed more clonal expansion and lower generation probabilities than non-associated chains that were equally common. When HLA alleles, especially DR and DQ, strongly co-occurred, attributing TCR associations to individual alleles was difficult. According to a later genetic analysis, donors in an Asian-associated ancestry cluster had fewer N-insertions in productive TCRs than the approximately 630-donor mean. Correlated functional status among segregating V segments might reflect linkage disequilibrium, but an unknown experimental factor could not be ruled out. While some public TCRs were present in many individuals, most TCR sequences turned up only very rarely across donors. Around 16 rarely observed V segments, including chromosome 9 orphons, were excluded from the earlier analysis of approximately 500 of the donors because counts were too low. Because the 87-base-pair reads could not distinguish some IMGT-functional V segments, including TRBV6-2 and TRBV6-3, those segments were excluded. According to a later analysis, parvovirus B19, influenza, CMV and Epstein-Barr virus appeared linked to several top co-occurrence clusters. According to a later analysis, most CMV-associated TCR beta chains appeared to be HLA-restricted, and the HLA associations seemed to be driven largely by CMV exposure. In a later analysis, 16,951 TCR beta sequences were associated with specific HLA alleles at a false discovery rate of 0.05. A group of highly shared sequence variants was considered likely to be a technical artifact of the sequencing pipeline. An association between a missense DCLRE1C variant and V-gene and J-gene trimming of TCR beta chains was found in a later genetic analysis and replicated in an independent cohort. The classifier was reported to diagnose cytomegalovirus status with high specificity and sensitivity in both the original and validation cohorts. The authors suggested that the approach could potentially be generalized to other disease states and immunological phenotypes. In vitro tests confirmed that three of the cytomegalovirus-associated TCR beta chains recognize cytomegalovirus antigens. In this cohort, only TCR beta chains were sequenced, and detectable features were limited by the absence of alpha or paired-chain data. Immune exposure information for the cohort was limited to CMV serostatus.

On this clone: The clone's antigen remains unknown. Base qualities are not at hand, and no much larger clone is one base apart.

The cohort was made up of hundreds of healthy bone marrow donors. Cohort members were all nominally healthy when sampled, although unrecorded immune exposures were likely present. The donor was CMV seropositive and belonged to the group of 250 to 300 seropositive cohort members. A peripheral blood sample was collected from each donor, and TCR beta sequencing was performed on peripheral blood mononuclear cells. Genomic DNA was extracted from the blood cell samples with the Qiagen DNeasy Blood Extraction Kit. Libraries were built with the immunoSEQ multiplex PCR assay. The multiplex PCR relied on a mix of 60 forward primers for TCR Vbeta segments and 13 reverse primers for TCR Jbeta segments. The CDR3 region of rearranged TCR beta genes was amplified from genomic DNA by a multiplex PCR assay. On the Illumina HiSeq System, the amplified TCR beta libraries were sequenced as 87-base-pair reads. The paper's data handling went like this. A later analysis tallied roughly 76 million unique TCR beta chains across the 666 repertoires, and some 10 million of those chains were shared by two or more donors. To remove PCR and sequencing errors, raw reads were error-corrected and collapsed into unique sequences using a nearest-neighbor algorithm that merged closely related sequences. CDR3 sequences were aligned to IMGT reference sequences to assign V, D and J gene segments. Each retained sequence needed at least a six-nucleotide match to both a V gene segment and a J gene segment. A rearrangement was called productive if the CDR3 had no stop codons and remained in frame with V and J, and every other rearrangement was called non-productive. Following IMGT convention, CDR3 was defined as the stretch from the second conserved V-encoded cysteine up to the conserved J-encoded phenylalanine. Sequences without an unambiguous match to a single V gene segment were excluded from the earlier analysis of 587 of the donors. In an earlier analysis of approximately 560 of the donors, a V segment was called functional when productive rearrangements were above 56.7%, and segregating when the standard deviation between donors exceeded 5%. To diagnose cytomegalovirus status from the catalog of TCR beta chain sequences, a statistical classification framework was built. In a later analysis, V and J genes were assigned by comparing TCR nucleotide sequences against IMGT/GENE-DB human TR gene sequences. Using the TCRdist pipeline, a later analysis assigned CDR3 sequences along with most-parsimonious VDJ recombination scenarios. In a later analysis, every TCR beta chain was defined by the combination of its CDR3 amino acid sequence and its V-gene family, and reads without a unique V-gene family were dropped. A later analysis removed several hundred highly shared, low-generation-probability nucleotide sequences to deal with suspected cross-contamination and a sequencing artifact. For each public chain, a later analysis derived a clonal expansion index from normalized ranks of inferred template counts within each repertoire. A later analysis computed generation probabilities with a VDJ recombination model fitted to out-of-frame rearrangements, and checked the results against IGoR. A later analysis scored TCR-TCR, TCR-HLA and TCR-CMV co-occurrence with hypergeometric tests, applying a repertoire-size bias correction to TCR pairs. False discovery rates were estimated in a later analysis by permuting HLA or CMV assignments 20 times. A later analysis grouped co-occurring TCRs with DBSCAN, adding TCRdist sequence similarity when clustering within HLA-allele-positive subsets. For co-occurrence clustering, repertoires with fewer than 30,000 or more than 120,000 public chains were excluded, along with a handful of repertoires with anomalous nucleotide sharing. The table comes from immuneACCESS by way of TCRdb, which keeps in-frame sequences with V and J called. Part of the clones is missing from these tables; in studies checked, under half for an unresolved V gene and the rest for unknown reasons. V, J and clone size reflect that table, while D and trimming were determined from the DNA. Here the sample has under 120,000 clones; 74% occur a single time. Of the sample, about 2.6% is held by the ten largest clones.

From a lookup of the germline V gene, CDR1 and CDR2 are SGHTA and FQGTGA. V and J are trimmed by 5 bases and 8 bases, and the gene matches miss 6 bases of the junction. From cysteine to phenylalanine, the CDR3 is 14 amino acids long. Just the 42-base CDR3 DNA is kept, in frame starting at base 1. The chain is assembled from TRBV7-3 and TRBJ2-1, and 10 bases in between align with TRBD1. Sequencing was carried out using PBMCs. This receptor was obtained from a man between 45 and 60 years old in good health and CMV-seropositive. The nucleotide sequence reads as follows: TGTGCCAGCAGCAGGACAGGGGGTTGGGATGAGCAGTTCTTC. Its product reads: CASSRTGGWDEQFF. The CDR3, completed at both ends by the reference TRBV7-3 and TRBJ2-1 genes, gives the full variable domain GAGVSQTPSNKVTEKGKYVELRCDPISGHTALYWYRQSLGQGPEFLIYFQGTGAADDSGLPNDRFFAVRPEGSVSTLKIQRTERGDSAVYLCASSRTGGWDEQFFGPGTRLTVL.